Listed here are 26 T cell receptor beta chains from one sample, sequenced in a study of graft-versus-host responses after intestinal transplantation. The protocol was immunoSEQ multiplex PCR, while the TCRdb copy is restricted to in-frame clones and leaves out a portion. The sample shows 80,000 to 90,000 clones, 75% to 90% of them seen only once. These TCRs are of unknown antigen specificity. The sequencing here drew on unstimulated CD4+ T cells sorted from spleen or lymph node cells, taken before intestinal transplant. Receptors originate from a human donor who received an intestinal transplant.

The chain uses TRBV6-5 and TRBJ1-2; D is perhaps TRBD1 (5 bases). Germline V gene data show CDR1 as MNHEY and CDR2 as SVGAGI. Trimming removed 3 bases from V and 4 bases from J, with 15 bases in between. The CDR3 is made up of 15 amino acids. The CDR3 reads CASSYAGGSGYGYTF. In DNA form, the CDR3 reads TGTGCCAGCAGTTATGCGGGGGGGTCGGGCTATGGCTACACCTTC.

As for this clone: An end of the junction differs from the germline gene, which may be a read error. The V gene is TRBV27, the J gene TRBJ1-2; D may be TRBD1 (6 bases). Germline lookup yields CDR1 MNHEY and CDR2 SMNVEV (reference sequence). This CDR3 has 17 amino acids. CDR3 region: CAGSLGGGGSFNYGYTF. CDR3 DNA sequence: TGTGCCGGCAGTTTAGGGGGAGGGGGGAGCTTCAACTATGGCTACACCTTC.

This sequence joins TRBV5-4 and TRBJ2-7, with TRBD1 identical over 9 bases. V dropped 6 bases and J dropped 2; count of bases not matched to a gene: 3. Germline V gene sequence: CDR1 SGHNT, CDR2 YYREEE (reference sequence). The CDR3 runs to 13 residues. CDR3 amino acids: CASNRQGAYEQYF. The CDR3 nucleotides read TGTGCCAGCAACCGACAGGGGGCCTACGAGCAGTACTTC.

The chain is built from TRBV6-5 and TRBJ1-2; D may be TRBD1 (6 bases). This CDR3 has 14 residues. Trimming shortened V by 2 bases and J by 5 bases, and 12 bases separated the two germline ends. CDR1 and CDR2 (germline): MNHEY, SVGAGI. In nucleotides, the CDR3 is TGTGCCAGCAGTTACGGCGGACAGTCATATGGCTACACCTTC. Translated, it gives CASSYGGQSYGYTF.

The V gene is TRBV6-5, the J gene TRBJ1-1; no clear D. CDR3 length: 14 amino acids. The germline V and J ends were trimmed by 4 bases and 1 base, with 10 bases remaining between them. Germline assignment: CDR1 MNHEY and CDR2 SVGAGI. CDR3 region: CASSSLERNTEAFF. The CDR3 nucleotides read TGTGCCAGCAGTTCCCTAGAGAGGAACACTGAAGCTTTCTTT.

This chain links TRBV4-1 with TRBJ2-1, with TRBD2 identical over 8 bases. From germline, CDR1 is MGHRA and CDR2 YSYEKL. The CDR3 extends over 15 amino acids. With V trimmed by 4 bases and J by 10 bases, 12 bases remained unmatched. CDR3 in DNA: TGCGCCAGCAGCCCAGGGTCGGGACTAGACAGGGAGCAGTTCTTC. Its translation: CASSPGSGLDREQFF.

The chain joins TRBV2 to TRBJ2-7; the match to TRBD2 covers 7 bases. CDR3 size: 14 residues. Germline loops: CDR1 SNHLY, CDR2 FYNNEI. With 4 bases clipped from V and 6 bases from J, the junction kept 9 bases outside the gene matches. The CDR3 DNA sequence: TGTGCCAGCAGTGTGGTGCAGGGAGGGTTCGAGCAGTACTTC. It translates to CASSVVQGGFEQYF. Using reference TRBV2 and TRBJ2-7 for the parts outside the CDR3, the full variable domain is EPEVTQTPSHQVTQMGQEVILRCVPISNHLYFYWYRQILGQKVEFLVSFYNNEISEKSEIFDDQFSVERPDGSNFTLKIRSTKLEDSAMYFCASSVVQGGFEQYFGPGTRLTVT.

The chain carries TRBV14 and TRBJ1-4; D gene uncertain. V lost 8 bases, J lost 8 bases, and 18 bases lay in between. Germline V gene data show CDR1 as SGHDN and CDR2 as FVKESK. The length of the CDR3 is 14 residues. The CDR3 loop reads CASSSPGPGEKLFF. The CDR3 region has the DNA TGTGCCAGCTCATCCCCCGGGCCGGGGGAAAAACTGTTTTTT.

The gene calls are TRBV28 and TRBJ1-1; D remains ambiguous. Trimming removed 10 bases from V and 5 bases from J, with 11 bases in between. The V gene's germline CDR1 is MDHEN and CDR2 SYDVKM. The CDR3 loop spans 11 amino acids. CDR3 in amino acids: CAKPAATEAFF. The CDR3 region has the DNA TGTGCCAAACCCGCGGCGACTGAAGCTTTCTTT.

The chain combines TRBV5-1 with TRBJ1-4; 10 nucleotides match TRBD1. CDR1 is SGHRS and CDR2 is YFSETQ in the germline V gene. This CDR3 region has 16 residues. V was clipped by 5 bases and J by 10 bases; unmatched bases: 14. The CDR3 spells CASRPGSGTGDGKLFF. The CDR3 nucleotides are TGCGCCAGCAGGCCGGGGTCCGGGACAGGGGACGGAAAACTGTTTTTT.

In the case of this clone: Distinct nucleotide sequences in the sample also encode this CDR3. The chain combines TRBV18 with TRBJ1-4; D not resolved. Trimming took 1 base from V and 11 from J, leaving 8 bases between them. The CDR3 loop spans 12 amino acids. CDR1 KGHSH and CDR2 LQKENI come from the germline V gene. The CDR3 nucleotides are TGTGCCAGCTCACCACGTGCGGAGAAACTGTTTTTT. Translated: CASSPRAEKLFF.

This chain uses TRBV27 with TRBJ2-7; D might be TRBD1 (5 bases). Germline V gene data show CDR1 as MNHEY and CDR2 as SMNVEV (reference sequence). With 6 bases removed from V and 3 bases from J, the gap between germline ends came to 12 bases. The CDR3 spans 13 residues. CDR3: CASRGHANYEQYF. In DNA form, the CDR3 reads TGTGCCAGCAGGGGGCACGCGAACTACGAGCAGTACTTC.

The CDR3 is CASGAGSTGTDTQYF. CDR3 nucleotides: TGTGCTAGTGGGGCTGGGAGCACGGGCACAGATACGCAGTATTTT. The rearrangement uses TRBV12-5 and TRBJ2-3, with a possible D match to TRBD2 (5 bases). The CDR3 covers 15 residues. The ends were cut back, 6 bases at V and 1 base at J, with 14 bases in the middle. Germline assignment: CDR1 LGHNT and CDR2 FRNRAP.

The chain links TRBV7-2 to TRBJ1-2, with D possibly TRBD1 on 5 matching bases. This CDR3 spans 15 amino acids. Germline V lookup: CDR1 SGHTA, CDR2 FQGNSA. The germline V and J ends were trimmed by 1 base and 5 bases, with 14 bases remaining between them. Here the CDR3 reads CASSLVPGQLYGYTF. CDR3 nucleotides: TGTGCCAGCAGCTTAGTTCCAGGACAACTATATGGCTACACCTTC.

This clone has a handful of counts. The chain recombines TRBV7-9 with TRBJ2-7, with D possibly matching TRBD1 (5 bases). CDR1 SEHNR and CDR2 FQNEAQ come from the germline V gene (reference sequence). This CDR3 spans 15 amino acids. The germline V and J ends were trimmed by 3 bases and 2 bases, with 14 bases remaining between them. CDR3: CASSFVGVDPYEQYF. The CDR3 DNA sequence: TGTGCCAGCAGCTTTGTAGGGGTGGATCCCTACGAGCAGTACTTC.

This clone was picked up one time. V and J are TRBV5-1 and TRBJ2-7, with a possible D match to TRBD2 (5 bases). This CDR3 is 15 amino acids long. V lost 1 base and J 3 bases, leaving 14 bases between the germline ends. Per the germline V gene, CDR1 is SGHRS and CDR2 is YFSETQ. The CDR3 protein is CASSLSAGGGYEQYF. CDR3 DNA: TGCGCCAGCAGCTTGTCCGCAGGAGGAGGCTACGAGCAGTACTTC.

This rearrangement joins TRBV6-1 to TRBJ1-4, with a weak D call TRBD1 (6 bases). Looked up from germline, CDR1 is MNHNS and CDR2 is SASEGT. The CDR3 length is 15 residues. V was shortened by 6 bases and J by 1 base, with 12 bases between the two germline ends. For the CDR3, the DNA is TGTGCCAGCAGGCAACCGGGACAAACTAATGAAAAACTGTTTTTT. It specifies CASRQPGQTNEKLFF.

CDR3 DNA: TGCGCCAGCAGCTTGGGCGGGGGGTTCTACAATGAGCAGTTCTTC. This sequence encodes CASSLGGGFYNEQFF. The chain uses TRBV5-1 and TRBJ2-1, with TRBD2 matching over 8 bases. The CDR3 is 15 residues long. Germline V lookup: CDR1 SGHRS, CDR2 YFSETQ. The J segment lost 3 bases and the V segment lost 0 bases, leaving 2 bases of the junction unmatched.

The CDR3 sequence is CASRNPGGAGNEQFF. CDR3 nucleotides: TGTGCCAGTAGAAATCCGGGGGGCGCAGGGAATGAGCAGTTCTTC. The genes are TRBV19 and TRBJ2-1; D may be TRBD2 (7 bases). V shed 6 bases and J shed 7 bases, with 19 bases lying between them. This CDR3 is built from 15 residues. From germline, CDR1 is LNHDA and CDR2 SQIVND (reference sequence).

J is TRBJ2-7 and V is TRBV6-5, with D perhaps TRBD1 (6 bases). V lost 6 bases and J lost 9, with 15 bases in between. Germline-derived CDR1 and CDR2 are MNHEY and SVGAGI. CDR3 length: 12 residues. The CDR3 sequence: CASRATGSVQYF. The CDR3, as DNA: TGTGCCAGCAGGGCAACAGGGAGTGTGCAGTACTTC.

A few counts support this clone. V usage is TRBV5-1 and J usage is TRBJ2-1, with a possible D match to TRBD2 (6 bases). Between the trimmed V and J ends, which lost 0 bases and 2 bases, there was a span of 9 bases. Per germline, CDR1 SGHRS and CDR2 YFSETQ. The CDR3 covers 15 residues. The CDR3: CASSLGGEAYNEQFF. CDR3 sequence (DNA): TGCGCCAGCAGCTTGGGGGGGGAAGCCTACAATGAGCAGTTCTTC.

The chain uses TRBV19 and TRBJ1-5, with unresolved D. Germline values: CDR1 LNHDA, CDR2 SQIVND (reference sequence). The CDR3 extends over 12 amino acids. V was cut by 7 bases and J by 9 bases, with 13 bases left in between. This CDR3 reads CASISWSGPQHF. CDR3 DNA: TGTGCCAGTATCAGTTGGTCGGGGCCCCAGCATTTT.

The chain combines TRBV9 with TRBJ2-3; 10 nucleotides align to TRBD2. J lost 3 bases, V lost 4 bases, and 5 bases had no gene match. This CDR3 comprises 15 residues. Germline V gene data show CDR1 as SGDLS and CDR2 as YYNGEE. The CDR3 DNA follows: TGTGCCAGCAGCCCACTAGCGGGACTAACAGATACGCAGTATTTT. Its protein product is CASSPLAGLTDTQYF.

The chain has TRBV19 and TRBJ1-1, with D unclear. This CDR3 comprises 14 residues. Trimming pared 4 bases from V and 4 bases from J, leaving 13 bases between. Germline lookup yields CDR1 LNHDA and CDR2 SQIVND (reference sequence). The CDR3 here is CASSTHSGVTEAFF. The CDR3, as DNA: TGTGCCAGTAGTACCCACTCCGGGGTCACTGAAGCTTTCTTT.

The chain has TRBV10-1 and TRBJ1-6, with 8 bases aligning to TRBD1. Unmatched junction bases numbered 6, after V lost 8 bases and J lost 9 bases. This CDR3 has 13 amino acids. Germline V gene sequence: CDR1 WNHNN, CDR2 SYGVQD (reference sequence). CDR3 nucleotides: TGCGCCAGCCAAACAGGGGGGAGTTCACCCCTCCACTTT. As protein: CASQTGGSSPLHF.

The table lists this clone with a count of one. This chain joins TRBV7-2 and TRBJ2-3; 7 bases align to TRBD1. V gave up 1 base and J gave up 4 bases; unmatched junction bases: 2. Germline lookup yields CDR1 SGHTA and CDR2 FQGNSA. The CDR3 covers 14 residues. The CDR3 DNA is TGTGCCAGCAGCTTAGGCAGGGGGTCAGATACGCAGTATTTT. Protein product: CASSLGRGSDTQYF.